A selection of T cell receptor beta chains follows, all from one sample in a study of technical replicates of blood from several donors. The method was immunoSEQ multiplex PCR; TCRdb's version includes in-frame clones alone and lacks a portion of them. The sample contains 10,000 to 15,000 clones, 85% to 95% of which appear only once. Sequenced input: PBMCs. The receptors here all came from a human donor in good health. The conserved cysteine and the conserved F or W are not part of the CDR3 here.

j_call v_call cdr3_aa
TRBJ1-1 TRBV19 ASSGQVSNTEAF
TRBJ1-2 TRBV2 ASSGTGGLGYT
TRBJ2-5 TRBV11-3 ASSLGPSAEVETQY
TRBJ2-7 TRBV4-2 ASSQEGLAGFVYEQY
TRBJ2-6 TRBV6-1 ASSEAGTGGGGANVLT
TRBJ2-2 TRBV5-1 ASSDRTGGTGELF
TRBJ2-5 TRBV14 ASSQGVLAGGETQY
TRBJ2-1 TRBV4-1 ASSRESPSGTISSYNEQF
TRBJ2-5 TRBV2 ASRRDWEETQY
TRBJ1-2 TRBV14 ASSQETLEGTANYGYT
TRBJ2-3 TRBV6-1 ASSEARGTGGTDTQY
TRBJ2-5 TRBV14 ASSFTTGPQETQY
TRBJ1-1 TRBV2 ASSPRDSMNTEAF
TRBJ2-7 TRBV11-2 ASSLESLVSYEQY
TRBJ2-5 TRBV5-6 ASSKGLADQETQY
TRBJ2-7 TRBV27 ASSPLRPNRGRLETSYEQY
TRBJ1-1 TRBV27 ASSLIIGETRTEAF
TRBJ2-3 TRBV5-6 ASGTGSGDTQY
TRBJ1-1 TRBV5-1 ASSFQGANTEAF
TRBJ1-5 TRBV6-1 ASSPDSRSNQPQH
TRBJ1-1 TRBV7-8 ASSLGGSTEAF
TRBJ1-5 TRBV12-5 ASGSTGGQPQH
TRBJ2-5 TRBV5-1 ASSLGPSGQETQY